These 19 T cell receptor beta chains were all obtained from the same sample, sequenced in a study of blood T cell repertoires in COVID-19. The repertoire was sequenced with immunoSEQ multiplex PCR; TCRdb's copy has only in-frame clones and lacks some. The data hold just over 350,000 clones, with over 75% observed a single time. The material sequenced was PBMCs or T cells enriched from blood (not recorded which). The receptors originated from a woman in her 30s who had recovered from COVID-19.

CDR3 nucleotides: TGTGCCACCAGTGACCGAACTAGCGGGAGATCCGAGCAGTACTTC. Its protein is CATSDRTSGRSEQYF. The chain has TRBV24-1 and TRBJ2-7, with 11 bases aligning to TRBD2. The junction had 7 bases not matched to a gene; V was cut back by 4 bases and J by 6 bases. The CDR3 has 15 amino acids. Per germline, CDR1 KGHDR and CDR2 SFDVKD.

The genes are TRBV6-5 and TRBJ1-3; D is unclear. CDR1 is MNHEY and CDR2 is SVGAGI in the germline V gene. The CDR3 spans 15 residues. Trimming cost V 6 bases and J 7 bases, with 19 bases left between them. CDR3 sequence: CASRDTRFYSNTIYF. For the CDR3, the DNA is TGTGCCAGCAGGGATACCCGCTTTTATAGCAACACCATATATTTT.

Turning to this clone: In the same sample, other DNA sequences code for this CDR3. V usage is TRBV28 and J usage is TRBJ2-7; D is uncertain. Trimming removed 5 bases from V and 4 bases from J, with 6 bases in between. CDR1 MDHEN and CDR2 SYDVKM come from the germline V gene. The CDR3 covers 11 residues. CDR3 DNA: TGTGCCAGCAGTAGAGGATACGAGCAGTACTTC. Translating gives CASSRGYEQYF. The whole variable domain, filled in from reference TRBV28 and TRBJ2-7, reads DVKVTQSSRYLVKRTGEKVFLECVQDMDHENMFWYRQDPGLGLRLIYFSYDVKMKEKGDIPEGYSVSREKKERFSLILESASTNQTSMYLCASSRGYEQYFGPGTRLTVT.

DNA of the CDR3: TGTGCCAGCAGCCCGACTAGCGGGGGCTACGAGCAGTACTTC. It yields the protein CASSPTSGGYEQYF. V and J are TRBV2 and TRBJ2-7, with 12 bases aligning to TRBD2. In germline, CDR1 is SNHLY, CDR2 FYNNEI. This CDR3 comprises 14 residues. V gave up 6 bases and J gave up 3 bases; unmatched junction bases: 3.

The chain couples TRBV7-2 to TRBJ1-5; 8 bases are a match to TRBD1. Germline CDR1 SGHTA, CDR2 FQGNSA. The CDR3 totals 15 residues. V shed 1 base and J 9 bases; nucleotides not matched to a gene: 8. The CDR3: CASSLEQGVGAPQHF. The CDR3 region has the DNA TGTGCCAGCAGCTTAGAACAGGGGGTTGGGGCGCCCCAGCATTTT.

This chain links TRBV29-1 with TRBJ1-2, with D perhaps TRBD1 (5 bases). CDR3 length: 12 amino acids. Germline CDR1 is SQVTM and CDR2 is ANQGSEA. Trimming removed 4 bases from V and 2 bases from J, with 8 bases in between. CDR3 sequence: CSVGQNNYGYTF. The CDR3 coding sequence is TGCAGCGTTGGACAGAACAACTATGGCTACACCTTC.

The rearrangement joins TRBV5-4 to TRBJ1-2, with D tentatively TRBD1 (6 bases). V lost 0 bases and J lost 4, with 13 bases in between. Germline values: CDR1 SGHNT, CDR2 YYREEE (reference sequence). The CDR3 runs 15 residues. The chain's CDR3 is CASSLARGGGYGYTF. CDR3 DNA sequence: TGTGCCAGCAGCTTGGCCAGAGGGGGGGGCTATGGCTACACCTTC.

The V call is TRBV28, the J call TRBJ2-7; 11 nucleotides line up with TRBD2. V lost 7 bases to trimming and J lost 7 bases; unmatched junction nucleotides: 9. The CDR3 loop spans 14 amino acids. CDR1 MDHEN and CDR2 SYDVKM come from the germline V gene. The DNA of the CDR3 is TGTGCCAGCACACGAGAACTAGCGGGGGCTGAGCAGTACTTC. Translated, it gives CASTRELAGAEQYF.

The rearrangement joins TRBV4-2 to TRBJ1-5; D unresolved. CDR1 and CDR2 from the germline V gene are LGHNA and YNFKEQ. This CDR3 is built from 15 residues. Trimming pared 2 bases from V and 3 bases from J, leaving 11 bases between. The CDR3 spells CASSQTGSFNQPQHF. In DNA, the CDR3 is TGTGCCAGCAGCCAAACCGGGAGTTTCAATCAGCCCCAGCATTTT.

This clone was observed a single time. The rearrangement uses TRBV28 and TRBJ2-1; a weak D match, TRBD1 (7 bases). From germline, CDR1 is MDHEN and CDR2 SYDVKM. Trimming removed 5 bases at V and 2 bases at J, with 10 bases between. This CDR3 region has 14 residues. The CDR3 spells CASSGGTAYNEQFF. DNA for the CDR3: TGTGCCAGCAGTGGCGGGACAGCCTACAATGAGCAGTTCTTC.

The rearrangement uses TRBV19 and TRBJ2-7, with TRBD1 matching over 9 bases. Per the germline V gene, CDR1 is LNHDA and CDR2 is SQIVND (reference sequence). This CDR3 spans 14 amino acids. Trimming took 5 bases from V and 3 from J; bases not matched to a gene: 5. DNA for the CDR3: TGTGCCAGTAGTCCCACGACAGGGGGCTACGAGCAGTACTTC. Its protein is CASSPTTGGYEQYF.

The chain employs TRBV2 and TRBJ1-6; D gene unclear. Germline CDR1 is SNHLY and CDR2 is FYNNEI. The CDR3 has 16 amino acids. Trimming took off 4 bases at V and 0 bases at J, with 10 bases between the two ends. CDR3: CASSAGYISYNSPLHF. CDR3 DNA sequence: TGTGCCAGCAGTGCGGGGTACATCTCCTATAATTCACCCCTCCACTTT.

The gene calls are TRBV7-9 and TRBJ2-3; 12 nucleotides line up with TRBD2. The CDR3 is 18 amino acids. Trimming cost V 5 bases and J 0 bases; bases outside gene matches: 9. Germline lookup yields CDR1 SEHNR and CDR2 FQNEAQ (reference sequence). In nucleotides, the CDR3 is TGTGCCAGCAGCAGCCTAGCGGGGGGGAAATTTAGCACAGATACGCAGTATTTT. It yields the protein CASSSLAGGKFSTDTQYF.

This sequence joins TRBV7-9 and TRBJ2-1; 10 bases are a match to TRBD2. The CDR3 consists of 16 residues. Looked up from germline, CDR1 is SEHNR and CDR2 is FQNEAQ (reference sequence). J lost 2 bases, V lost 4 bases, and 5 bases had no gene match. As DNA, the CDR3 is TGTGCCAGCAGCTGGACTAGCGGATCTCCCTACAATGAGCAGTTCTTC. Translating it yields CASSWTSGSPYNEQFF.

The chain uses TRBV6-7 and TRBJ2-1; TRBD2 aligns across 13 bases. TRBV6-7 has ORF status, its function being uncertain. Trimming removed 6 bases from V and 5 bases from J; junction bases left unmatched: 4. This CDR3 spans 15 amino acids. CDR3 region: CASSQGLAGHNEQFF. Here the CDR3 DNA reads TGTGCCAGCAGCCAGGGACTAGCGGGACACAATGAGCAGTTCTTC.

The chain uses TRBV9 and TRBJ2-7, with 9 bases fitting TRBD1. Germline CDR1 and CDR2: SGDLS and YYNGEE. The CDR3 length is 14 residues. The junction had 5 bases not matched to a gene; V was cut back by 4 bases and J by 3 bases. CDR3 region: CASSPRDRVYEQYF. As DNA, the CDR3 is TGTGCCAGCAGCCCTAGGGACAGGGTCTACGAGCAGTACTTC.

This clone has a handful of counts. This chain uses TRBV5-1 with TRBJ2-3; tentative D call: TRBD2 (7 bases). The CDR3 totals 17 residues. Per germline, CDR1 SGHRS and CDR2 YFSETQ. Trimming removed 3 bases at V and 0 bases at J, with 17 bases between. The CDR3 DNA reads TGCGCCAGCAGCTCCCCTGGGGGGGCTACTAGCACAGATACGCAGTATTTT. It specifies CASSSPGGATSTDTQYF.

The CDR3 protein is CASSWGQGESGELFF. CDR3 DNA sequence: TGTGCCAGCAGCTGGGGACAGGGGGAATCCGGGGAGCTGTTTTTT. The J gene is TRBJ2-2, the V gene TRBV11-2, with 11 bases identical to TRBD1. Germline V gene lookup returns CDR1 SGHAT and CDR2 FQNNGV. Trimming took 4 bases from V and 6 from J; bases not matched to a gene: 4. The CDR3 runs to 15 residues.

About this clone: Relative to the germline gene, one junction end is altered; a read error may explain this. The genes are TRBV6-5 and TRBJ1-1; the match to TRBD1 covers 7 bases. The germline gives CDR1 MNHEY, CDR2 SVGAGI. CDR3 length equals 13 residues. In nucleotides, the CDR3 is TGTGCCATCAGTTACAGGGGTGACACTGAAGCTTTCTTT. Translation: CAISYRGDTEAFF.